Listed here is a single T cell receptor (beta chain). The sample comes from a study of blood T cell repertoires in COVID-19. Looking at the study overall: The United States, Italy and Spain provided the acute and convalescent COVID-19 samples.

In the study's own analysis: Nucleated cell number was recorded as an estimate derived from reference gene primer amplification. The method was immunoSEQ multiplex PCR; TCRdb's version includes in-frame clones alone and lacks a portion of them. D and trimming come from the DNA, and the V and J calls and clone size come from that table. This sample has roughly 87,000 clones, with approximately 84% found just once. V lost 4 bases and J 7 bases, leaving 8 bases between the germline ends. Germline CDR1 is SGDLS and CDR2 is YYNGEE. This CDR3 is 12 amino acids long. The source of this sequence is a woman aged 55-69 years with acute or convalescent COVID-19. V and J are TRBV9 and TRBJ2-2, with a weak D call TRBD1 (5 bases). The specimen was peripheral blood. CDR3 region: CASSFQGGELFF. DNA for the CDR3: TGTGCCAGCAGCTTCCAGGGCGGGGAGCTGTTTTTT.